Shown below are 2 T cell receptor beta chains from a single sample sequenced in a study of human CD8 memory T cell subsets. Generation of TCR beta libraries used UMI-labeled 5' RACE. After re-calling the 5' RACE reads, TCRdb lists one entry per CDR3 protein, DNA absent. This sample carries around 10,000 distinct CDR3 sequences, with roughly 21% going to the ten biggest clones. The sample was CD8+ stem-like memory T cells (TSCM and TCM) sorted from PBMCs. Subset described: stem-like memory CD8 T cells (TSTEM), CCR7+ PD-1- TIGIT-. Receptors were obtained from a human donor in good health.

This chain uses TRBV12-2 with TRBJ2-1; the TRBD2 assignment by TCRdb is unverifiable without DNA. TRBV12-2 counts as a pseudogene. The CDR3 runs to 16 residues. The CDR3 spells CASRLDPHGSSNEQFF.

The CDR3 sequence is CASSLVEGAFEAFF. The chain employs TRBV5-1 and TRBJ1-1; TCRdb calls TRBD1, which cannot be checked without DNA. Germline V gene lookup returns CDR1 SGHRS and CDR2 YFSETQ. The CDR3 has 14 residues.